This T cell receptor beta chain was recovered during a study of blood T cells in healthy people across ages. There were healthy Caucasian individuals from Russia, aged roughly 6 to 90, serving as donors. This clonotype appeared a few times. Its antigen is still unknown. Through a sample-barcoded 5' primer and a J-beta primer mix, a second PCR was run for about 6 to 11 cycles. TCRdb itself ran the 5' RACE reads through MiXCR, one entry per CDR3 protein. Of 710,000 or so distinct CDR3 sequences listed, about 20% are singletons. The CDR3 loop spans 11 amino acids. Trimming took off 8 bases at V and 2 bases at J, with 5 bases between the two ends. Germline V gene lookup returns CDR1 LNHNV and CDR2 YYDKDF (reference sequence). Study-wide results and caveats: The lack of PBMC sorting stopped any conclusive naive versus antigen-experienced comparison. The fall in TCR beta diversity per million T cells was roughly linear with age.

The TCR originated in a man between 65 and 79 years old in good health. Source material: blood. This sequence joins TRBV15 and TRBJ2-3; unclear D gene. CDR3 protein: CATRNTDTQYF. CDR3 in DNA: TGTGCCACCCGGAACACAGATACGCAGTATTTT.